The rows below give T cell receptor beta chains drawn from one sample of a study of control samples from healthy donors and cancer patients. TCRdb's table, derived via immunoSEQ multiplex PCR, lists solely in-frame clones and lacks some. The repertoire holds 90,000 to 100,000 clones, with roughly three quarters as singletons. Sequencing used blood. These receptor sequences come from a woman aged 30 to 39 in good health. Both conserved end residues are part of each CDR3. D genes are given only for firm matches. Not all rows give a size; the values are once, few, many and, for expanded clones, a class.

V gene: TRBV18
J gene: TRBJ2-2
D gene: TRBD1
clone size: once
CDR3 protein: CASSPSGQGITGELFF
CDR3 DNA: TGTGCCAGCTCACCTTCGGGACAGGGAATTACCGGGGAGCTGTTTTTT

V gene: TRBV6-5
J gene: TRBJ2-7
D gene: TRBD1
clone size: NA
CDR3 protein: CASSLGQGYEQYF
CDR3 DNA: TGTGCCAGCAGTCTGGGACAGGGCTACGAGCAGTACTTC

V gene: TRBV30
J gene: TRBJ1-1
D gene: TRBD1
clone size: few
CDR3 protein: CAWSTGVAEAFF
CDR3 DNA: TGTGCCTGGAGTACAGGGGTGGCTGAAGCTTTCTTT

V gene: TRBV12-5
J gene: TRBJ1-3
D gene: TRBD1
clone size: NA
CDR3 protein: CASGPGQGGGNTIYF
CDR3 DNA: TGTGCTAGTGGTCCGGGACAGGGAGGTGGAAACACCATATATTTT

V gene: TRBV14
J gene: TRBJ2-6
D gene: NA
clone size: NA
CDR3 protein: CASSPGHRSSGANVLTF
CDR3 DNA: TGTGCCAGCAGCCCGGGACACCGATCCTCTGGGGCCAACGTCCTGACTTTC

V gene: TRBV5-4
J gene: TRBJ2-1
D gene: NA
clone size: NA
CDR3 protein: CASVSGGDYNEQFF
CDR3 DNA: TGTGCCAGCGTCTCAGGGGGGGACTACAATGAGCAGTTCTTC

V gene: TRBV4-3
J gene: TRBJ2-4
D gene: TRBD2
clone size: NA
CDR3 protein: CASSQDYGSGGRGNIQYF
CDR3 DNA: TGCGCCAGCAGCCAAGATTACGGTAGCGGGGGGCGTGGAAACATTCAGTACTTC

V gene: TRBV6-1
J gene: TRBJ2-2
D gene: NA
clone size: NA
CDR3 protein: CASSDPGGGYRTGELFF
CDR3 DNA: TGTGCCAGCAGTGACCCGGGTGGGGGCTACCGCACCGGGGAGCTGTTTTTT

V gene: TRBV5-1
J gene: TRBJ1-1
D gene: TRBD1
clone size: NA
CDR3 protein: CASSRGHAEAFF
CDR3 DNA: TGCGCCAGCAGCAGGGGGCACGCTGAAGCTTTCTTT

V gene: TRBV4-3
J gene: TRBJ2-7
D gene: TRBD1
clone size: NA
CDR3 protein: CASSQELGQGREQYF
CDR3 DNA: TGCGCCAGCAGCCAAGAGTTGGGACAGGGGCGCGAGCAGTACTTC

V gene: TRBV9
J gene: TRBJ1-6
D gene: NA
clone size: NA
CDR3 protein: CASSQDPNNSPLHF
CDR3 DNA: TGTGCCAGCAGCCAGGACCCGAATAATTCACCCCTCCACTTT

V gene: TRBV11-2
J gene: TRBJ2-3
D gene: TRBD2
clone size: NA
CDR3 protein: CASSSLAGGLTDTQYF
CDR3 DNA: TGTGCCAGCAGCTCCCTAGCGGGGGGACTCACAGATACGCAGTATTTT

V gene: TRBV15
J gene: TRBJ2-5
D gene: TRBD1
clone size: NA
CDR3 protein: CATSTDERTGEYQETQYF
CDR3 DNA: TGTGCCACCAGCACTGACGAACGGACAGGGGAGTACCAAGAGACCCAGTACTTC

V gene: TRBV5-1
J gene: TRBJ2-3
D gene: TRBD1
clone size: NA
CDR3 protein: CASSTGQGASDTQYF
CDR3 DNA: TGCGCCAGCAGCACTGGACAGGGGGCGTCCGATACGCAGTATTTT

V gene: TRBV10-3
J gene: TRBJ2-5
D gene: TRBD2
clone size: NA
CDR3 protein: CAISESGGGLETQYF
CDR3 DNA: TGTGCCATCAGTGAGTCCGGGGGGGGCCTTGAGACCCAGTACTTC

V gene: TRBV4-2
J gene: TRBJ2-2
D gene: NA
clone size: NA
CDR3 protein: CASSQESGALLTGELFF
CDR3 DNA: TGTGCCAGCAGCCAAGAGTCGGGGGCCCTTTTAACCGGGGAGCTGTTTTTT

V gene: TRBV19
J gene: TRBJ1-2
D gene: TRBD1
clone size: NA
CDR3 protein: CASSIKGARNGYTF
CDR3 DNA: TGTGCCAGTAGTATTAAGGGGGCGCGGAATGGCTACACCTTC

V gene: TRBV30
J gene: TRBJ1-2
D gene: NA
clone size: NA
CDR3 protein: CAWTEKLRAHGYTF
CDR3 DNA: TGTGCCTGGACCGAAAAACTTAGGGCTCATGGCTACACCTTC

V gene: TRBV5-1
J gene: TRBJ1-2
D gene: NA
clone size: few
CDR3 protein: CASSLGTSYGYTF
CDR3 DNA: TGCGCCAGCAGCTTGGGGACAAGCTATGGCTACACCTTC

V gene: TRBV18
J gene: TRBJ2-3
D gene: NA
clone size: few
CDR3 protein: CASSGTRTDTQYF
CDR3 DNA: TGTGCCAGCTCAGGGACCCGCACCGATACGCAGTATTTT

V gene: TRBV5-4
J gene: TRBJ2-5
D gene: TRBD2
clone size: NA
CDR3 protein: CASSSAGGLRETQYF
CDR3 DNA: TGTGCCAGCAGCTCGGCGGGGGGGCTTCGAGAGACCCAGTACTTC

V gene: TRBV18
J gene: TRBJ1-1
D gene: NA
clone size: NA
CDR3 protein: CASSPPKGNTEAFF
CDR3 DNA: TGTGCCAGCTCACCACCAAAGGGGAACACTGAAGCTTTCTTT

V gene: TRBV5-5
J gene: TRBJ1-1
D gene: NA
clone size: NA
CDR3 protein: CASSPGWVNTEAFF
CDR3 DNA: TGTGCCAGCAGCCCGGGATGGGTGAACACTGAAGCTTTCTTT

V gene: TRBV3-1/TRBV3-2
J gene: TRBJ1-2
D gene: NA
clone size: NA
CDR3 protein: CASSLTSGTVNYGYTF
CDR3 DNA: TGTGCCAGCAGCCTCACGTCCGGGACGGTTAACTATGGCTACACCTTC

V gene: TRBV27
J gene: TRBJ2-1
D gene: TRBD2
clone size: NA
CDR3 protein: CASSSPTSGGSYNEQFF
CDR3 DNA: TGTGCCAGCAGTTCCCCAACTAGCGGGGGCTCCTACAATGAGCAGTTCTTC

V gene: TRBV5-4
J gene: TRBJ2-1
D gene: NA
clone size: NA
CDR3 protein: CASSLISQGLNEQFF
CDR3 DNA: TGTGCCAGCAGCTTGATTTCGCAGGGACTCAATGAGCAGTTCTTC

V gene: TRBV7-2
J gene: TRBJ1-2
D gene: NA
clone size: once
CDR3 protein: CASSLRGPGVGYTF
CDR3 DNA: TGTGCCAGCAGCTTAAGAGGTCCCGGGGTAGGCTACACCTTC

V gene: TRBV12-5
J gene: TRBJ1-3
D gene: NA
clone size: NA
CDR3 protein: CASGFGWGSSGNTIYF
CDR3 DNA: TGTGCTAGTGGTTTTGGGTGGGGTAGCTCTGGAAACACCATATATTTT

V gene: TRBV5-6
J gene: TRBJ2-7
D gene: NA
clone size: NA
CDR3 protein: CASSPGPGPYEQYF
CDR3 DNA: TGTGCCAGCAGCCCCGGCCCGGGGCCTTACGAGCAGTACTTC

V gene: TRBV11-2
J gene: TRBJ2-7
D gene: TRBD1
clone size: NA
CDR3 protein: CASSGTGAEQYF
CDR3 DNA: TGTGCCAGCAGCGGGACAGGGGCCGAGCAGTACTTC

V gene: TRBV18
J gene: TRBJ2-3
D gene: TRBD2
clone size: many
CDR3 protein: CASSLGLAGGTDTQYF
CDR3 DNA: TGTGCCAGCTCACTGGGACTAGCGGGGGGCACAGATACGCAGTATTTT

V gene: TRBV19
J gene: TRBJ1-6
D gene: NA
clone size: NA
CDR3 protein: CASSISQDTSPLHF
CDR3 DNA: TGTGCCAGTAGTATATCGCAGGACACTTCACCCCTCCACTTT

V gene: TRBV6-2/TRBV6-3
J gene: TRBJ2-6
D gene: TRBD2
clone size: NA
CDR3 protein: CASSTTGGRGANVLTF
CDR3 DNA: TGTGCCAGCAGTACAACGGGGGGGCGTGGGGCCAACGTCCTGACTTTC

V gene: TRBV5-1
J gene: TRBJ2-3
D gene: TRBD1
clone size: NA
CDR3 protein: CASSVQGARTDTQYF
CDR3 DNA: TGCGCCAGCAGCGTACAGGGGGCGCGCACAGATACGCAGTATTTT

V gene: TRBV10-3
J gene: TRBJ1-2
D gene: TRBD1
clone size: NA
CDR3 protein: CASRGTGGGLDYGYTF
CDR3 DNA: TGTGCCAGCAGAGGGACAGGGGGGGGTCTGGACTATGGCTACACCTTC

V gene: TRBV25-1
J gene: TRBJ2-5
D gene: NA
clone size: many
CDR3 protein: CASSERGHQYF
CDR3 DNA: TGTGCCAGCAGTGAAAGAGGACACCAGTACTTC

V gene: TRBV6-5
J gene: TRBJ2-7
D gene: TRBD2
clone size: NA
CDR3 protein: CASSPAHRGGGEQYF
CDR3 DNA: TGTGCCAGCAGTCCAGCCCACCGGGGCGGGGGGGAGCAGTACTTC

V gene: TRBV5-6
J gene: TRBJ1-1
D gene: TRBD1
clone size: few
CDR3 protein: CASSSWGTARSRGEAFF
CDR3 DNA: TGTGCCAGCAGCTCCTGGGGGACAGCCAGGTCCAGGGGTGAAGCTTTCTTT

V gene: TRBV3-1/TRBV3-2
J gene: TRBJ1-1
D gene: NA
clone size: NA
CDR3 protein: CASSRRGLNTEAFF
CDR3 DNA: TGTGCCAGCAGCCGCAGGGGCCTGAACACTGAAGCTTTCTTT

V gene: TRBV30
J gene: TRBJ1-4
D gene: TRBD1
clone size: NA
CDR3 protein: CAWRETGFNEKLFF
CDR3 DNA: TGTGCCTGGAGAGAGACAGGGTTTAATGAAAAACTGTTTTTT

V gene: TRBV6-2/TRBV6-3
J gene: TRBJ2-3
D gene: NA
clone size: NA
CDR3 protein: CASSSRGGLRSTDTQYF
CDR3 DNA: TGTGCCAGCAGCTCTAGGGGGGGCCTAAGGTCCACAGATACGCAGTATTTT